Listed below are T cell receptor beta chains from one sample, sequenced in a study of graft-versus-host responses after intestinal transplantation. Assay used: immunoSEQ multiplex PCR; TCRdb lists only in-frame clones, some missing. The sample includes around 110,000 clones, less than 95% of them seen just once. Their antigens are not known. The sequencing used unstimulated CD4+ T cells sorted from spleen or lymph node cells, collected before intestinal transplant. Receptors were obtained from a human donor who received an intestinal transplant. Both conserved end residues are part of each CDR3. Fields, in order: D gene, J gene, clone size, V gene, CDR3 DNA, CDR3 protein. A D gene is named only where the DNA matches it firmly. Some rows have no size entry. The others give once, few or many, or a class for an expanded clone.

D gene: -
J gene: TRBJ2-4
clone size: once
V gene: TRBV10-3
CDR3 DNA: TGTGCCATCAGTGGACAGGAAAACATTCAGTACTTC
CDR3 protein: CAISGQENIQYF

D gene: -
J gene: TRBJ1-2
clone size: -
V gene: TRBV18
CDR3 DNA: TGTGCCAGCTCACCATTGGCAGGGGCGTATGGCTACACCTTC
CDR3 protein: CASSPLAGAYGYTF

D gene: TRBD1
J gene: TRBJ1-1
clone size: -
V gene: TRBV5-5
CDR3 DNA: TGTGCCAGCAGCTTGACGACAGGGTCTGGCACTGAAGCTTTCTTT
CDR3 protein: CASSLTTGSGTEAFF

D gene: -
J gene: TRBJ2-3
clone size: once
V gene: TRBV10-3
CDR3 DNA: TGTGCCATCAGTGAGTTTGGAGGGTTTTTGTCAGATACGCAGTATTTT
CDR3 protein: CAISEFGGFLSDTQYF

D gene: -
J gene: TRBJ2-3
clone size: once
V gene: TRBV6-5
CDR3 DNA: TGTGCCAGCAGTTTAGCGATAAGCACAGATACGCAGTATTTT
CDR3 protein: CASSLAISTDTQYF

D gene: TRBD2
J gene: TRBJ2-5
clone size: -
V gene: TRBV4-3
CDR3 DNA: TGCGCCAGCAGCCAGCTAGCGGGGGGGGGTGAGACCCAGTACTTC
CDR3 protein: CASSQLAGGGETQYF

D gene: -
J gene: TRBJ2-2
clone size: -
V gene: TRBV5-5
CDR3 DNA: TGTGCCAGCAGCAAATTCTACAGGGAGGGCGGGGAGCTGTTTTTT
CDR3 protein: CASSKFYREGGELFF

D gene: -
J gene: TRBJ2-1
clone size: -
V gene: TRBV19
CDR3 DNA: TGTGCCAGTAGTATTGCGGACATTCCCTACAATGAGCAGTTCTTC
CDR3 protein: CASSIADIPYNEQFF

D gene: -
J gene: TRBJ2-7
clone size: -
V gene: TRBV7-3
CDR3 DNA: TGTGCCAGCAGCCCGACACCCCTCCCGGCCGAGCAGTACTTC
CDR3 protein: CASSPTPLPAEQYF

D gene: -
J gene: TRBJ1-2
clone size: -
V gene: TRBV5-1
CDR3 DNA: TGCGCCAGCAGCCAGCAGGACTTCTATGGCTACACCTTC
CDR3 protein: CASSQQDFYGYTF

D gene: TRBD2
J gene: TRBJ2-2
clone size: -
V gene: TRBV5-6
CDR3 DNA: TGTGCCAGCAGCTTGTGGGGGACTAGCGGGAGATTTGGGGAGCTGTTTTTT
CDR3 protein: CASSLWGTSGRFGELFF

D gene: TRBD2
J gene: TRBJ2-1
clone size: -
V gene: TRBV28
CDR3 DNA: TGTGCCAGCAGACCCCCGGTAGGGACTAGCGGGCTATCAGACGTCAATGAGCAGTTCTTC
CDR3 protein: CASRPPVGTSGLSDVNEQFF

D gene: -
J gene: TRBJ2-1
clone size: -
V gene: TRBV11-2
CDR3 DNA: TGTGCCAGCAGCTTAGGCAGGGTGGCGGGAATCTCCTACAATGAGCAGTTCTTC
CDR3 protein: CASSLGRVAGISYNEQFF

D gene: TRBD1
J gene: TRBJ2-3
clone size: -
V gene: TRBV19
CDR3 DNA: TGTGCCAGTAGTACCCGGGACAGGATCACAGATACGCAGTATTTT
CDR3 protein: CASSTRDRITDTQYF

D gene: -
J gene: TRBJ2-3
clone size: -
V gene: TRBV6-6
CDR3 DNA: TGTGCCAGCGGCCGGGGGGATACGCAGTATTTT
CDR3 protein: CASGRGDTQYF

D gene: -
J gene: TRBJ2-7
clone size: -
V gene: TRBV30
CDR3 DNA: TGTGCCTGGACAGGGAACTCTTACGAGCAGTACTTC
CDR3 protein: CAWTGNSYEQYF

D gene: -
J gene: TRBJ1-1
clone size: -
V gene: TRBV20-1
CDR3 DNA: TGCAGTGCGGGGACGGGGGGTGAAGCTTTCTTT
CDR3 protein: CSAGTGGEAFF

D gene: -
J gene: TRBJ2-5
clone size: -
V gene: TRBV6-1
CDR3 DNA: TGTGCCAGCATGATACGGGAGACCCAGTACTTC
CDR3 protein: CASMIRETQYF

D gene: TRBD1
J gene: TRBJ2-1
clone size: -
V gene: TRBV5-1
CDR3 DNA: TGCGCCAGCAGCTCGGACAGGTTCGGTGAGCAGTTCTTC
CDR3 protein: CASSSDRFGEQFF

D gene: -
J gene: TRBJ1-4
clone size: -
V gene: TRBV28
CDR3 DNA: TGTGCCAGCAGTTTTGGTACAGGGCCCCCCAATGAAAAACTGTTTTTT
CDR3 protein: CASSFGTGPPNEKLFF

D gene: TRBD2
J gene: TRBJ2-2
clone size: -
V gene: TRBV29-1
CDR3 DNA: TGCAGCGGATTAGCGGGAAACACCGGGGAGCTGTTTTTT
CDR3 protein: CSGLAGNTGELFF

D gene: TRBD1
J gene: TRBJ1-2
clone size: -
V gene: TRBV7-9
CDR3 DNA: TGTGCCAGCAGCTTAGCTGGGACAGGGGGAGGGTATGGCTACACCTTC
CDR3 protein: CASSLAGTGGGYGYTF

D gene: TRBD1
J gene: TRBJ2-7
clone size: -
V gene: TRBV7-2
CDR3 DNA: TGTGCCAGCAGCTTGGGGACAGGGGGCAGCGAGCAGTACTTC
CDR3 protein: CASSLGTGGSEQYF

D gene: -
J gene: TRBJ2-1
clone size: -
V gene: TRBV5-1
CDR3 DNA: TGCGCCAGCAGCTTGGTTAGCTCCTACAATGAGCAGTTCTTC
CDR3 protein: CASSLVSSYNEQFF

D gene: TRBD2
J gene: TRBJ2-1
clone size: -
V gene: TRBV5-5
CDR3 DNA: TGTGCCAGCAGCTTGTGGACTAGCGGGGGAGAGCAGTTCTTC
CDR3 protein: CASSLWTSGGEQFF

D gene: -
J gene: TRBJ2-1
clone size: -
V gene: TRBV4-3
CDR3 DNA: TGCGCCAGCAGCCAAGAAGAGAGCTCCTACAATGAGCAGTTCTTC
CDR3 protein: CASSQEESSYNEQFF

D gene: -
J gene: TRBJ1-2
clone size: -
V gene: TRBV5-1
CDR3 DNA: TGCGCCAGCAGCCGACAGGAACCGAACTATGGCTACACCTTC
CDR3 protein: CASSRQEPNYGYTF

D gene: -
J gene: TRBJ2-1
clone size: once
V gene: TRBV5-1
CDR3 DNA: TGCGCCAGCAGCCCTACTGGACAGTACAATGAGCAGTTCTTC
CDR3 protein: CASSPTGQYNEQFF

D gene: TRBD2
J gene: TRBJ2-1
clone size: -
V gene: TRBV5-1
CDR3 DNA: TGCGCCAGTAATAGACTAGCGGGGGCCGATGAGCAGTTCTTC
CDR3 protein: CASNRLAGADEQFF

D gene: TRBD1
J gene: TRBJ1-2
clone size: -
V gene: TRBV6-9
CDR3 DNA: TGTGCCAGCAGTTCCATCCCCCCGGGACAGGGGGGGATTGGCTACACCTTC
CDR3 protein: CASSSIPPGQGGIGYTF

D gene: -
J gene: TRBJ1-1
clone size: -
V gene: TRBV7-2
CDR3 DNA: TGTGCCAGCAGCTTACGGGAAACTGAAGCTTTCTTT
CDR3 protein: CASSLRETEAFF

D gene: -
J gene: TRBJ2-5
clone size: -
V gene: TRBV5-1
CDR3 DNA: TGCGCCAGCAGCTTGGCCGGAGGGCCCCAAGAGACCCAGTACTTC
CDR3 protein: CASSLAGGPQETQYF

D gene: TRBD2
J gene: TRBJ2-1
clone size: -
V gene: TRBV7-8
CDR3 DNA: TGTGCCAGCAGCTCCCGGGGGGGGCAGAGCTCCTACAATGAGCAGTTCTTC
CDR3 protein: CASSSRGGQSSYNEQFF

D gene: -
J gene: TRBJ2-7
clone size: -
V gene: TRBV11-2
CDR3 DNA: TGTGCCAGCAGCTCCGGACTGCTATCCTACGAGCAGTACTTC
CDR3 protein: CASSSGLLSYEQYF